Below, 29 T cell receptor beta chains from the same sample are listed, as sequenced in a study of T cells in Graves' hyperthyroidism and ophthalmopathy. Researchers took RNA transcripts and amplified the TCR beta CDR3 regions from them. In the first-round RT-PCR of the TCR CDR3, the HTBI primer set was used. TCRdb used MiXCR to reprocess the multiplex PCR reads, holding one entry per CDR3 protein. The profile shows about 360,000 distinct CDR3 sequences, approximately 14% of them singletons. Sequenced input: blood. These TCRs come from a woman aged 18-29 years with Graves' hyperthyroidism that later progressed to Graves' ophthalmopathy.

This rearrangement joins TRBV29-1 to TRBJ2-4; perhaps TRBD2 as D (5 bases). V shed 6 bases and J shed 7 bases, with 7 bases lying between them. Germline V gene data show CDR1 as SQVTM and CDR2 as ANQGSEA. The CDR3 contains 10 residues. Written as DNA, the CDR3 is TGCAGCGTACTAGGGAACATTCAGTACTTC. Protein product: CSVLGNIQYF.

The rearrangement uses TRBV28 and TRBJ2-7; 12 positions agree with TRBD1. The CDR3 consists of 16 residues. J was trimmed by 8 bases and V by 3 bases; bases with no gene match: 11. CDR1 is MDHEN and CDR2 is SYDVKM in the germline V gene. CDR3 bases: TGTGCCAGCAGTTTTCCCGGGACAGGGGGCTACGAGAAGCAGTACTTC. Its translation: CASSFPGTGGYEKQYF.

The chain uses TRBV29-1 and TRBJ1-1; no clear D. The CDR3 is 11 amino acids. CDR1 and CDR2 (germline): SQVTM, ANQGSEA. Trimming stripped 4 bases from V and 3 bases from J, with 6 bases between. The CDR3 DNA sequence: TGCAGCGTTGTCGTCTACACTGAAGCTTTCTTT. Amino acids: CSVVVYTEAFF.

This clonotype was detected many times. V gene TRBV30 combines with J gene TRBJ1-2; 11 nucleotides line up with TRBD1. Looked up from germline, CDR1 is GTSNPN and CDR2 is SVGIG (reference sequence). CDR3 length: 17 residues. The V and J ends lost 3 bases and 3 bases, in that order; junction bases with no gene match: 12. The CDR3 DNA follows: TGTGCCTGGAGGGGCTCCCTCGGACAGGGGGCTTACTATGGCTACACCTTC. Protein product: CAWRGSLGQGAYYGYTF.

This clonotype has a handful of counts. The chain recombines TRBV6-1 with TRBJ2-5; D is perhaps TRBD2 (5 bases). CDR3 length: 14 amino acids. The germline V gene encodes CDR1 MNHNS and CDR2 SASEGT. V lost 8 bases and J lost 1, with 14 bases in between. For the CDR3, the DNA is TGTGCCAGCGGAAGCGGCCCCGGCCAAGAGACCCAGTACTTC. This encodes CASGSGPGQETQYF.

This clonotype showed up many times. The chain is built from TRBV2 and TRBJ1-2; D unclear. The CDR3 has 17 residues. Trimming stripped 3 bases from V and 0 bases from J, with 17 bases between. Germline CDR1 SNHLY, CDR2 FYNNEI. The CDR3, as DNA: TGTGCCAGCAGTGAGGGCGAGTGGCCCCTTTCTAACTATGGCTACACCTTC. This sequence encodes CASSEGEWPLSNYGYTF.

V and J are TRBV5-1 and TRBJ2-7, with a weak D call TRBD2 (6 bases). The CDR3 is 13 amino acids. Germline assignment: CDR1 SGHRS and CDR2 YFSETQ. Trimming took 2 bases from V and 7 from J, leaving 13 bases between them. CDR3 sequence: CASSLALTREQYF. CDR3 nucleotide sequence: TGCGCCAGCAGCTTAGCCTTGACTAGGGAGCAGTACTTC.

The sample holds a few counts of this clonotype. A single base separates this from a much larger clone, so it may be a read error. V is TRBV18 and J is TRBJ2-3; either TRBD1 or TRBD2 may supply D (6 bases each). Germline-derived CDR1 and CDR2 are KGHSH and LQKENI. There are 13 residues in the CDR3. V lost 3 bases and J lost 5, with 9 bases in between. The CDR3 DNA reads TGTGCCAGCTCACCTAGGGGGGAAGATACGCAGTATTTT. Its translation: CASSPRGEDTQYF.

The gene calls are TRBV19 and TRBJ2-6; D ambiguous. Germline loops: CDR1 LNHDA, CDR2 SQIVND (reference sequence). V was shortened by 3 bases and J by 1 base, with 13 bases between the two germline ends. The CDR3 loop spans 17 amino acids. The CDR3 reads CASSIGQLLSGANVLTF. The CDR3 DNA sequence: TGTGCCAGTAGTATCGGGCAGCTACTTTCTGGGGCCAACGTCCTGACTTTC.

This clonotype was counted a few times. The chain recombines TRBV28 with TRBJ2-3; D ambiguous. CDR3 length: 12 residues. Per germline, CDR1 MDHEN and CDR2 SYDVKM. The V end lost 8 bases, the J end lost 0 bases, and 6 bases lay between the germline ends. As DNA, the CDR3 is TGTGCCAGCGAAGGTAGCACAGATACGCAGTATTTT. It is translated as CASEGSTDTQYF.

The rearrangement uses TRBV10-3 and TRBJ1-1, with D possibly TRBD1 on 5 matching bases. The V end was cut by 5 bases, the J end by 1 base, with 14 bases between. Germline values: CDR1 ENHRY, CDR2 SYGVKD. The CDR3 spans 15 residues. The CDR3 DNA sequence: TGTGCCATCAGTCGGACTAGCGGGGGGAACACTGAAGCTTTCTTT. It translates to CAISRTSGGNTEAFF.

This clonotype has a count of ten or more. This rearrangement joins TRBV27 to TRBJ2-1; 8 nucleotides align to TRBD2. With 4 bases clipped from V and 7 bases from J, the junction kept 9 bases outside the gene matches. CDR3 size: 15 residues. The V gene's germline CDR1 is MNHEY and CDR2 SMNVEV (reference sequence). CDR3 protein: CASSYREGLWNEQFF. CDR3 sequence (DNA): TGTGCCAGCAGTTACCGGGAGGGCCTTTGGAATGAGCAGTTCTTC.

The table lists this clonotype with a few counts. CDR3 nucleotide sequence: TGTGCCAGCAGTTTATCTCAGGGATCCACTGAAGCTTTCTTT. Amino acid sequence: CASSLSQGSTEAFF. The chain combines TRBV27 with TRBJ1-1, with D possibly TRBD1 on 5 matching bases. The CDR3 is 14 residues long. V was clipped by 0 bases and J by 4 bases, with 9 bases between them. Per the germline V gene, CDR1 is MNHEY and CDR2 is SMNVEV (reference sequence).

The CDR3 sequence: CASSDPLRGQLYGYTF. CDR3 coding DNA: TGCGCCAGCAGCGATCCACTGCGGGGACAGCTCTATGGCTACACCTTC. The chain links TRBV5-1 to TRBJ1-2, with 7 bases that match TRBD1. Per germline, CDR1 SGHRS and CDR2 YFSETQ. The trim removed 4 bases at V and 4 bases at J, leaving 13 bases unmatched. The length of the CDR3 is 16 residues.

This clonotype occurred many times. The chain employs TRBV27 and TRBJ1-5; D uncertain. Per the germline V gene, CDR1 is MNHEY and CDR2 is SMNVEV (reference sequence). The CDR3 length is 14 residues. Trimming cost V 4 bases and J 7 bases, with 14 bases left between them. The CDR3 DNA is TGTGCCAGCAGTTCCCGTGGGAGTGGCCAGCCCCAGCATTTT. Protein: CASSSRGSGQPQHF.

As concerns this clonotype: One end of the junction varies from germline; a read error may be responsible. DNA of the CDR3: TGCGCCAGCAGCGGGGGACAGGGTTCCTACAATGAGCAGTTCTTC. Its translation: CASSGGQGSYNEQFF. The rearrangement links TRBV5-8 to TRBJ2-1; D may be TRBD1 (9 bases). From germline, CDR1 is SGHTS and CDR2 YDEGEE. The length of the CDR3 is 15 residues.

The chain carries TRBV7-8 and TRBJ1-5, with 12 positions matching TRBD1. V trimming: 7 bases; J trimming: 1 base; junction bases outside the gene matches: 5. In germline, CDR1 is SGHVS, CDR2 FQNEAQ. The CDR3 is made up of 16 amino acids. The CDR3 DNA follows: TGTGCCAGCACCGGGACAGGGGGCGTCAGCAATCAGCCCCAGCATTTT. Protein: CASTGTGGVSNQPQHF.

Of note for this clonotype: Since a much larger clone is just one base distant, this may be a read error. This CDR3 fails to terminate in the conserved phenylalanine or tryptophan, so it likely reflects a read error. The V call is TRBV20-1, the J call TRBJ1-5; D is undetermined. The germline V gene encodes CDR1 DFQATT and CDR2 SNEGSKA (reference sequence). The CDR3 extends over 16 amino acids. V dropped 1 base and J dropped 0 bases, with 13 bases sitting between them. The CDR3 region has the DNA TGCAGTGCTAGAGCGTACGGAGCTTATAGCAATCAGCCCCAGCATCTT. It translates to CSARAYGAYSNQPQHL.

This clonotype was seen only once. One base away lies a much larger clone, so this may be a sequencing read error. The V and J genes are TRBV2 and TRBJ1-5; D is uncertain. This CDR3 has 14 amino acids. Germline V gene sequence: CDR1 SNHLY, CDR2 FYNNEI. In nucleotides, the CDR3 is TGTGCCGGCAGTGAAAAGGGTAGCAATCAGCCCCAGCATTTT. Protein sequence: CAGSEKGSNQPQHF. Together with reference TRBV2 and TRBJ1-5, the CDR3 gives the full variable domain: EPEVTQTPSHQVTQMGQEVILRCVPISNHLYFYWYRQILGQKVEFLVSFYNNEISEKSEIFDDQFSVERPDGSNFTLKIRSTKLEDSAMYFCAGSEKGSNQPQHFGDGTRLSIL.

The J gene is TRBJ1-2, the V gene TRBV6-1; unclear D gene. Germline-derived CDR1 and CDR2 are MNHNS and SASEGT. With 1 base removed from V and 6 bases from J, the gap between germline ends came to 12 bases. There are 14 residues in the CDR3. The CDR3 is CASSEVGKLDGYTF. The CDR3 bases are TGTGCCAGCAGTGAAGTAGGGAAATTAGATGGCTACACCTTC.

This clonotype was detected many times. The CDR3 here is CASSLSGTGNEQYF. CDR3 nucleotides: TGTGCCAGCAGTTTATCCGGGACAGGGAACGAGCAGTACTTC. The rearrangement joins TRBV27 to TRBJ2-7; 9 positions agree with TRBD1. The CDR3 contains 14 residues. In germline, CDR1 is MNHEY, CDR2 SMNVEV (reference sequence). V gave up 0 bases and J gave up 5 bases; unmatched junction bases: 2.

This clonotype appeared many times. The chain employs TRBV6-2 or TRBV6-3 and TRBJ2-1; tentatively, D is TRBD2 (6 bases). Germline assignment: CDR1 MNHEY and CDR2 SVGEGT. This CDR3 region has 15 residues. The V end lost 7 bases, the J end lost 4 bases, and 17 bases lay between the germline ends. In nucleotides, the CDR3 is TGTGCCAGCACTCTTAGCGGTAGCGGTTACAATGAGCAGTTCTTC. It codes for CASTLSGSGYNEQFF.

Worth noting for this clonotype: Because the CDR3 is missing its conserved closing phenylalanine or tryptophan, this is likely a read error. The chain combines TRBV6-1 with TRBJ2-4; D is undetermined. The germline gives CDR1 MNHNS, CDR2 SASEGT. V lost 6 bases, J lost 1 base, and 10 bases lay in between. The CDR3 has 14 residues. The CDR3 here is CASSVGRAKNIQYL. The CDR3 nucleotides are TGTGCCAGCAGCGTCGGTAGGGCCAAAAACATTCAGTACCTC.

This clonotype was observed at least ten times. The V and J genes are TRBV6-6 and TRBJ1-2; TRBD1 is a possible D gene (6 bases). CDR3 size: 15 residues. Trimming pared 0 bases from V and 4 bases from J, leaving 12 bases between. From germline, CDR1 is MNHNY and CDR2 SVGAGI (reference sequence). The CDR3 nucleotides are TGTGCCAGCAGTTACTCGAGGGCAGGGGCCTATGGCTACACCTTC. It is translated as CASSYSRAGAYGYTF.

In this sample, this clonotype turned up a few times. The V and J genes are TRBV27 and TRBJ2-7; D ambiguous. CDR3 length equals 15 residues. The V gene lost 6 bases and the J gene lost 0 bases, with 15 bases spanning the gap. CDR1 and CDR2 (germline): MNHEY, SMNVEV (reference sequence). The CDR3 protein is CASSFAAANSYEQYF. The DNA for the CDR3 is TGTGCCAGCAGCTTTGCGGCAGCCAACTCCTACGAGCAGTACTTC.

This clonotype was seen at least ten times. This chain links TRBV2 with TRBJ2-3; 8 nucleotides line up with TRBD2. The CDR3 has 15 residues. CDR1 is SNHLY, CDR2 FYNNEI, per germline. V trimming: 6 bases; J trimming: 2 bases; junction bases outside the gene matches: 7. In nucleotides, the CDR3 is TGTGCCAGCAGCGTAGACGGGGGGGACACAGATACGCAGTATTTT. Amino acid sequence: CASSVDGGDTDTQYF.

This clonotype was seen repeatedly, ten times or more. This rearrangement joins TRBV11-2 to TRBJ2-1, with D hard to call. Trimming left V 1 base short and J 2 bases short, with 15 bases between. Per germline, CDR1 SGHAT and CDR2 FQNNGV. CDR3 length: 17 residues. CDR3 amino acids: CASSLVGRDPAYNEQFF. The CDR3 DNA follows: TGTGCCAGCAGCTTAGTCGGGCGAGACCCCGCCTACAATGAGCAGTTCTTC.

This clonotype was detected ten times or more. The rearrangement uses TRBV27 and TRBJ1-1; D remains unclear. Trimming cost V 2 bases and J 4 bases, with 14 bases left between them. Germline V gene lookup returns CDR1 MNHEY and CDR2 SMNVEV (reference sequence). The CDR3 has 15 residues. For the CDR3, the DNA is TGTGCCAGCAGTTTAGAATTCGGGGTTGGCACTGAAGCTTTCTTT. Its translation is CASSLEFGVGTEAFF.

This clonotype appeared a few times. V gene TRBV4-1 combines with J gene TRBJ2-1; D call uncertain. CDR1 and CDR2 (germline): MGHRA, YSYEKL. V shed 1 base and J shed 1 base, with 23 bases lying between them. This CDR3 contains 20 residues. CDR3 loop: CASSQVWHQADLWSYNEQFF. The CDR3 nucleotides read TGCGCCAGCAGCCAAGTGTGGCATCAGGCAGACCTTTGGTCCTACAATGAGCAGTTCTTC.